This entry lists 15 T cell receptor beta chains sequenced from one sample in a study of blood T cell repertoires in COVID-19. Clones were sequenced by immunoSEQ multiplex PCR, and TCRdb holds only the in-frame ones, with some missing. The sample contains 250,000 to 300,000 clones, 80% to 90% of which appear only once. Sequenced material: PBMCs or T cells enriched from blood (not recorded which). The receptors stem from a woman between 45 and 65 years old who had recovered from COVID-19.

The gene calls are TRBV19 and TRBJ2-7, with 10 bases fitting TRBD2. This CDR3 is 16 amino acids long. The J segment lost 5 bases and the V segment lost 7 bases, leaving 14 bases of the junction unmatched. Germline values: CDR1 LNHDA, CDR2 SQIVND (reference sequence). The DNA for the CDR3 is TGTGCCAGTACCCCCAGCGGGAGCGGGAGGGGCCACGAGCAGTACTTC. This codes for CASTPSGSGRGHEQYF. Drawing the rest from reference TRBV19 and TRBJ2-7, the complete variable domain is DGGITQSPKYLFRKEGQNVTLSCEQNLNHDAMYWYRQDPGQGLRLIYYSQIVNDFQKGDIAEGYSVSREKKESFPLTVTSAQKNPTAFYLCASTPSGSGRGHEQYFGPGTRLTVT.

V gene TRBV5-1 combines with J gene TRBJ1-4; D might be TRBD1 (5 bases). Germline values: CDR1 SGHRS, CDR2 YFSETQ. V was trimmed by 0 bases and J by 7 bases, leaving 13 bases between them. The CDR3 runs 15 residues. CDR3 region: CASSLETRGGEKLFF. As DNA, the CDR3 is TGCGCCAGCAGCTTGGAGACCCGGGGGGGTGAAAAACTGTTTTTT.

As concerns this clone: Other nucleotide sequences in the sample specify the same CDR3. The CDR3 DNA reads TGTGCCAGCAGCTTACTTGGCGGGAGCTACAATGAGCAGTTCTTC. It encodes CASSLLGGSYNEQFF. V is TRBV7-2 and J is TRBJ2-1, with 7 nucleotides matching TRBD2. CDR3 length equals 15 residues. From germline, CDR1 is SGHTA and CDR2 FQGNSA. V was clipped by 2 bases and J by 3 bases; unmatched bases: 4.

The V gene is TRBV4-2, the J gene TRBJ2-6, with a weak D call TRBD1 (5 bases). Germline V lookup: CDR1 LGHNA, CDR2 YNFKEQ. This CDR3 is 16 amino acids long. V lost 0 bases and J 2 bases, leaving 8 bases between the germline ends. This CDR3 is CASSQDGAAGANVLTF. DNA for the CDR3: TGTGCCAGCAGCCAAGATGGGGCAGCTGGGGCCAACGTCCTGACTTTC.

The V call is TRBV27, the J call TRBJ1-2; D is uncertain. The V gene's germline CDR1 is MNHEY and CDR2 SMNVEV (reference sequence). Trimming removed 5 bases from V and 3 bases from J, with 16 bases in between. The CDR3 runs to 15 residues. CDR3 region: CASSPDPSDYYGYTF. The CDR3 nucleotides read TGTGCCAGCAGTCCAGACCCCAGCGATTACTATGGCTACACCTTC.

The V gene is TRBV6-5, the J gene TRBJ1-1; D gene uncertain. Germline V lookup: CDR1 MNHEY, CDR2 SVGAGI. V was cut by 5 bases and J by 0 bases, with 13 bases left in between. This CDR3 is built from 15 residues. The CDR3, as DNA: TGTGCCAGCAGTACTCGAGGGAACTTGAACACTGAAGCTTTCTTT. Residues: CASSTRGNLNTEAFF.

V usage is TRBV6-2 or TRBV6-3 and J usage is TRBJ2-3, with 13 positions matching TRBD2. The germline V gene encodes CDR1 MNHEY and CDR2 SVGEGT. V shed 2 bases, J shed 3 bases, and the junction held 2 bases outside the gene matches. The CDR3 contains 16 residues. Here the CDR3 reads CASSYPLAGGTDTQYF. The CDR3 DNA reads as TGTGCCAGCAGTTACCCACTAGCGGGAGGGACAGATACGCAGTATTTT.

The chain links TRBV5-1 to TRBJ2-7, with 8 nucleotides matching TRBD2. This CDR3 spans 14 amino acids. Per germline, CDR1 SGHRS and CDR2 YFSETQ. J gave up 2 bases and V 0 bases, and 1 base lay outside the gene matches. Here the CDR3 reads CASSLGLAPYEQYF. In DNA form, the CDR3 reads TGCGCCAGCAGCTTGGGACTAGCGCCCTACGAGCAGTACTTC.

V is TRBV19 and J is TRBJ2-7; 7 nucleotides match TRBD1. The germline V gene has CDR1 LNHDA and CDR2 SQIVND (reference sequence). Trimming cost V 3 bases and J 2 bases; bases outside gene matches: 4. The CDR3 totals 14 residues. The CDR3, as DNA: TGTGCCAGTAGTATTGCAGGGGGAACCTACGAGCAGTACTTC. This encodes CASSIAGGTYEQYF.

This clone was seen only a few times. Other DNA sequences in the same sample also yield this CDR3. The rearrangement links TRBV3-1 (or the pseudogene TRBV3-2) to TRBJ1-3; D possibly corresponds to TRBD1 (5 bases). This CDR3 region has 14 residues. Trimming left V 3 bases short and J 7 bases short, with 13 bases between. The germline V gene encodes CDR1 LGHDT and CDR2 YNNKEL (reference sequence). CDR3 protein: CASSQEDRGNTIYF. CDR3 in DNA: TGTGCCAGCAGCCAGGAGGACCGGGGGAACACCATATATTTT.

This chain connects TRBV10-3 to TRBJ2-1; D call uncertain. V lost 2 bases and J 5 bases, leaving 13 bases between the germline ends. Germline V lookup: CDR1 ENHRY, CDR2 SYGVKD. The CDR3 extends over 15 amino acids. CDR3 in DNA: TGTGCCATCAGTGAGGAACAACGAAACAACAATGAGCAGTTCTTC. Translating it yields CAISEEQRNNNEQFF.

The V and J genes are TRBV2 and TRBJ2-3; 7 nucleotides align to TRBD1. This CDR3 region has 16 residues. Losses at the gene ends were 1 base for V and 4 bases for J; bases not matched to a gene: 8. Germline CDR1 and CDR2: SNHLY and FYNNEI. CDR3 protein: CASSEGVGTEADTQYF. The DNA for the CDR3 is TGTGCCAGCAGTGAAGGTGTTGGGACAGAGGCAGATACGCAGTATTTT.

The CDR3, as DNA: TGTGCCAGTAGTATGGCGGATTATAGCAATCAGCCCCAGCATTTT. It specifies CASSMADYSNQPQHF. The rearrangement uses TRBV19 and TRBJ1-5; D gene ambiguous. Germline V gene data show CDR1 as LNHDA and CDR2 as SQIVND (reference sequence). V shed 3 bases and J shed 0 bases, with 9 bases lying between them. There are 15 residues in the CDR3.

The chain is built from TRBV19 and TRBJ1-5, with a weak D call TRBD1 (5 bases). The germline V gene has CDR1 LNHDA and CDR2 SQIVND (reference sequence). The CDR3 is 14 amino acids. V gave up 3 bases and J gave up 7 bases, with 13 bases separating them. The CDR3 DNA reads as TGTGCCAGTAGTATGATGGGGGGTGAACAGCCCCAGCATTTT. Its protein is CASSMMGGEQPQHF.

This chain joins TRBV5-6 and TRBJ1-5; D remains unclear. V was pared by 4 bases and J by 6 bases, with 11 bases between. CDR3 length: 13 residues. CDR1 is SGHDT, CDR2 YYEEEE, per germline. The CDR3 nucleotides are TGTGCCAGCAGCAGGGAGGCTGGTCAGCCCCAGCATTTT. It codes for CASSREAGQPQHF.